The sequence of this T cell receptor (beta chain) was determined in a study of metastatic and nonmetastatic thyroid tumors. V gave up 4 bases and J gave up 6 bases, with 25 bases separating them. CDR3 length equals 18 residues. Germline-derived CDR1 and CDR2 are SNHLY and FYNNEI. TCRdb called clones again from the PCR reads with MiXCR. Here the sample spans about 14,000 clones, roughly 28% being singletons. This clone is medium-sized. Ahead of thyroid surgery, no patient had received treatment of any kind. Sequencing was performed on tumor tissue. This chain uses TRBV2 with TRBJ2-1, with a tentative D call TRBD2 (6 bases). The receptor comes from a female donor with papillary thyroid cancer or a benign thyroid nodule (not recorded which). Some clones in this sample may be carry-over from other donors' samples. CDR3 sequence: CASSVYGGAGIFSNEQFF. Written as DNA, the CDR3 is TGTGCCAGCAGTGTATATGGGGGAGCGGGTATCTTCTCCAATGAGCAGTTCTTC.